This entry features one TCR beta chain sequence. Its specificity is unknown. A much larger clone differs from this one at a single base, so this may be a read error. Looked up from germline, CDR1 is LGHNA and CDR2 is YNFKEQ. The CDR3 loop spans 17 amino acids. Semi-nested PCR with Nested Universal Primer A followed constant-region reverse priming of full-length variable regions. TCRdb reanalysed the 5' RACE reads using MiXCR and keeps one entry per CDR3 protein. The sample contains more than 4,500 distinct CDR3 sequences, less than 40% of which appear only once. General study results and limits: Tumor-infiltrating Treg TCR alpha and beta sequences overlapped most with tumor naive CD4+ T cells, then blood naive.

The V and J genes are TRBV4-2 and TRBJ1-5; weak D call: TRBD1 (5 bases). Sequences were obtained from naive CD4+ T cells sorted from a lymph node. The subset is: naive CD4+ T cells, CD4+CD45RA+CD25-. The receptor's source is a female donor with breast cancer. CDR3 in amino acids: CASGQNGLAASREPQHF. The DNA of the CDR3 is TGTGCCAGCGGCCAAAACGGGTTAGCCGCCTCCAGGGAGCCCCAGCATTTT.